The clone carrying this TCR beta chain was detected a few times. V gave up 6 bases and J gave up 5 bases, with 10 bases separating them. Germline V gene lookup returns CDR1 MNHEY and CDR2 SMNVEV (reference sequence). The CDR3 consists of 13 residues. This sample is part of a study of blood T cell repertoires in COVID-19. In the study overall: Acute-phase and convalescent COVID-19 samples originated in the United States, Italy and Spain. T cells, B-cell-depleted T cells, or PBMCs provided the cDNA or gDNA that served as material.

As processed by the authors: The authors estimated nucleated cell counts from reference gene primer amplification. The data were produced by immunoSEQ multiplex PCR, yet TCRdb's version contains in-frame clones alone and is incomplete. V, J and clone size derive from that table, while D and trimming were established from the DNA sequence. Here the sample spans some 41,000 clones, roughly nine tenths being singletons. The origin of this receptor is a human donor in a cohort sampled during active COVID-19. J is TRBJ1-4 and V is TRBV27; tentatively, D is TRBD1 (5 bases). The sequenced sample was peripheral blood. The chain's CDR3 is CASRISGNEKLFF. The CDR3 nucleotides read TGTGCCAGCAGAATTTCAGGGAATGAAAAACTGTTTTTT.